A selection of T cell receptor beta chains follows, all from one sample in a study of T cell responses to AZD1222 COVID-19 vaccine. Sequenced by immunoSEQ multiplex PCR; TCRdb stores in-frame clones only, minus some. The table records about 140,000 clones, 92% of them present only once. The sample was peripheral blood, taken on day 0 of AZD1222 vaccination. These receptors all come from an adult in good health. CDR3s include the opening cysteine and the closing phenylalanine or tryptophan. Each record gives: CDR3 protein, CDR3 DNA, V gene, clone size, D gene, J gene. D genes are given only for firm matches. Size is omitted from some rows. Given values are once, few, many or a class for expanded clones.

CASSPRFTGGHYGYTF TGTGCCAGCAGCCCGAGATTCACAGGGGGGCACTATGGCTACACCTTC TRBV3-1/TRBV3-2 NA TRBD1 TRBJ1-2
CASSESGTMNTEAFF TGCGCCAGCAGTGAGTCTGGGACGATGAACACTGAAGCTTTCTTT TRBV10-1 once NA TRBJ1-1
CASSRLAGETQYF TGTGCCAGCAGTCGACTAGCGGGAGAGACCCAGTACTTC TRBV5-4 NA TRBD2 TRBJ2-5
CSVEVVEQFF TGCAGCGTTGAAGTAGTGGAGCAGTTCTTC TRBV29-1 NA NA TRBJ2-1
CASSPSGQGAYNEQFF TGTGCCAGCAGCCCCTCGGGACAGGGGGCCTACAATGAGCAGTTCTTC TRBV11-3 once TRBD1 TRBJ2-1
CASSVRVWVKLFF TGTGCCAGTAGTGTCAGGGTGTGGGTAAAACTGTTTTTT TRBV19 once NA TRBJ1-4
CASSAQGAYEQYF TGTGCCAGCAGCGCTCAGGGGGCCTACGAGCAGTACTTC TRBV9 NA TRBD1 TRBJ2-7
CASSLTGNTEAFF TGTGCCAGCAGCTTAACAGGGAACACTGAAGCTTTCTTT TRBV3-1/TRBV3-2 once NA TRBJ1-1
CASSSWQGPQETQYF TGTGCCAGCAGCTCCTGGCAGGGTCCCCAAGAGACCCAGTACTTC TRBV5-6 NA NA TRBJ2-5
CASSVEVVGAWGNNEQFF TGTGCCAGCAGCGTAGAGGTGGTCGGGGCATGGGGAAACAATGAGCAGTTCTTC TRBV9 NA NA TRBJ2-1
CASSELNGSPLHF TGTGCCAGCAGTGAGCTGAATGGTTCACCCCTCCACTTT TRBV6-6 NA NA TRBJ1-6
CASSVRGWADTQYF TGTGCCAGCAGTGTCCGAGGGTGGGCAGATACGCAGTATTTT TRBV2 NA NA TRBJ2-3
CASSGQGGSGANVLTF TGTGCCAGTAGCGGACAGGGGGGCTCTGGGGCCAACGTCCTGACTTTC TRBV19 NA TRBD1 TRBJ2-6
CASKVPGKGQGPLEEKLFF TGCGCCAGCAAGGTTCCCGGGAAGGGACAGGGGCCCCTAGAGGAAAAACTGTTTTTT TRBV10-1 NA TRBD1 TRBJ1-4
CASSPSGQARSPLHF TGTGCCAGCTCACCCTCGGGGCAAGCAAGGTCACCCCTCCACTTT TRBV18 NA NA TRBJ1-6
CAISASGLPEETQYF TGTGCCATCAGTGCTTCGGGACTCCCTGAAGAGACCCAGTACTTC TRBV10-3 NA NA TRBJ2-5
CASSAPGRNQPQHF TGTGCCAGCAGCGCACCGGGCCGCAATCAGCCCCAGCATTTT TRBV11-2 NA NA TRBJ1-5
CASSNRQGAGYTF TGTGCCAGTAGTAACCGACAGGGGGCCGGCTACACCTTC TRBV19 NA TRBD1 TRBJ1-2
CASSPDTASGNTIYF TGTGCCAGCTCACCTGACACCGCCTCTGGAAACACCATATATTTT TRBV18 NA NA TRBJ1-3
CASSVGSSGNTIYF TGTGCCAGCAGCGTAGGGAGCTCTGGAAACACCATATATTTT TRBV9 NA NA TRBJ1-3
CASSFSGETEAFF TGTGCCAGCAGTTTCTCAGGGGAGACTGAAGCTTTCTTT TRBV6-2/TRBV6-3 NA NA TRBJ1-1
CASSLERRGYTF TGTGCCAGCAGCTTAGAGAGGAGAGGCTACACCTTC TRBV7-9 NA NA TRBJ1-2
CASSHVTSGGPNTGELFF TGCGCCAGCAGCCATGTGACTAGCGGGGGACCTAACACCGGGGAGCTGTTTTTT TRBV4-3 NA TRBD2 TRBJ2-2
CASTSRRGRNLIAEAFF TGCGCCAGCACTTCCCGTAGAGGGCGGAATCTGATCGCTGAAGCTTTCTTT TRBV4-1 NA NA TRBJ1-1
CASSRGGRVGLRERGFYEQYF TGTGCCAGCAGTCGTGGGGGGAGGGTTGGTTTGCGGGAGCGAGGCTTCTACGAGCAGTACTTC TRBV28 NA TRBD2 TRBJ2-7
CASRGTSEQGAKRGTDTQYF TGCGCCAGCAGGGGGACTAGCGAACAGGGGGCTAAACGGGGCACAGATACGCAGTATTTT TRBV10-1 NA NA TRBJ2-3
CAWRRTDPSGNTIYF TGTGCCTGGAGACGGACAGACCCCTCTGGAAACACCATATATTTT TRBV30 NA NA TRBJ1-3
CASSSSGQGDHEQYF TGTGCCAGCAGTTCCTCGGGACAGGGGGACCACGAGCAGTACTTC TRBV28 NA TRBD1 TRBJ2-7
CARGRAGGPEETQYF TGTGCCAGGGGGAGGGCGGGAGGACCCGAAGAGACCCAGTACTTC TRBV2 NA TRBD2 TRBJ2-5
CASSSRDTFNEKLFF TGTGCCAGTAGTAGCCGGGACACATTTAATGAAAAACTGTTTTTT TRBV19 NA NA TRBJ1-4
CASSIVAGGHNEQFF TGTGCCAGTAGTATAGTAGCGGGAGGGCACAATGAGCAGTTCTTC TRBV19 NA TRBD2 TRBJ2-1
CASANLQGIDGYTF TGTGCCAGCGCGAACCTCCAGGGAATTGATGGCTACACCTTC TRBV19 NA NA TRBJ1-2
CASSRGRDTQYF TGCGCCAGCAGCCGCGGCCGAGATACGCAGTATTTT TRBV4-1 NA NA TRBJ2-3
CASRAPAGGPYEQYF TGTGCCAGCAGGGCACCAGCGGGAGGGCCCTACGAGCAGTACTTC TRBV28 NA TRBD2 TRBJ2-7
CASSPGGSLWQYF TGTGCCAGCAGCCCCGGGGGGTCCCTTTGGCAGTACTTC TRBV7-2 NA TRBD2 TRBJ2-7
CASSPTAGTSWGTQYF TGCGCCAGCAGCCCTACGGCGGGGACTAGCTGGGGTACCCAGTACTTC TRBV4-3 many TRBD2 TRBJ2-5
CASGPGTLNTEAFF TGCGCCAGCGGACCCGGGACACTTAACACTGAAGCTTTCTTT TRBV5-1 once NA TRBJ1-1
CASSQGRSSGGKDTQYF TGCGCCAGCAGCCAAGGTCGGTCTAGCGGGGGAAAGGATACGCAGTATTTT TRBV4-3 NA TRBD2 TRBJ2-3
CASSRDSAYGYTF TGCGCCAGCAGTCGGGACAGTGCCTATGGCTACACCTTC TRBV5-1 NA TRBD1 TRBJ1-2
CASTWDIDQPQHF TGTGCCAGCACGTGGGACATCGATCAGCCCCAGCATTTT TRBV2 NA NA TRBJ1-5
CAISPSRGPGELFF TGTGCCATCAGCCCTTCCCGCGGCCCCGGGGAGCTGTTTTTT TRBV10-3 NA NA TRBJ2-2
CASSFQGIGEKLFF TGCGCCAGCAGCTTTCAGGGAATAGGTGAAAAACTGTTTTTT TRBV5-1 NA NA TRBJ1-4
CASSRGRRYGYTF TGTGCCAGCAGCCGGGGACGCCGCTATGGCTACACCTTC TRBV5-6 NA NA TRBJ1-2
CASSPQDSAQYF TGTGCCAGCAGCCCACAGGACTCGGCCCAGTACTTC TRBV6-5 NA NA TRBJ2-5
CASSFLAGGPSGTDTQYF TGTGCCAGCAGCTTCCTAGCGGGAGGGCCCTCTGGCACAGATACGCAGTATTTT TRBV9 NA TRBD2 TRBJ2-3
CASTPPGEKLFF TGTGCCAGCACCCCCCCGGGTGAAAAACTGTTTTTT TRBV28 NA NA TRBJ1-4
CASSPLGGSSYNSPLHF TGTGCCAGCAGCCCATTGGGGGGGAGCTCCTATAATTCACCCCTCCACTTT TRBV9 NA NA TRBJ1-6
CASSTHQGGETQYF TGTGCCAGCAGCACGCACCAGGGAGGGGAGACCCAGTACTTC TRBV5-4 NA TRBD2 TRBJ2-5
CASTPPNTDTQYF TGTGCCAGCACCCCCCCTAACACAGATACGCAGTATTTT TRBV6-5 NA NA TRBJ2-3
CASSVTLDEQFF TGTGCCAGCAGTGTCACTTTAGATGAGCAGTTCTTC TRBV28 NA NA TRBJ2-1
CASSAGNRSPLHF TGTGCCAGCAGTGCAGGGAATCGATCGCCCCTCCACTTT TRBV2 NA NA TRBJ1-6
CASSLGRLPYQETQYF TGTGCCAGCAGCTTAGGCCGGCTCCCTTACCAAGAGACCCAGTACTTC TRBV7-8 NA NA TRBJ2-5
CASRTGTARGYTF TGTGCCAGCAGGACCGGGACGGCCAGGGGCTACACCTTC TRBV28 NA NA TRBJ1-2
CASSVGASNQPQHF TGTGCCAGCAGCGTGGGGGCGAGCAATCAGCCCCAGCATTTT TRBV28 NA NA TRBJ1-5
CASSGQDYEKLFF TGTGCCAGTAGTGGACAGGACTATGAAAAACTGTTTTTT TRBV19 NA TRBD1 TRBJ1-4